This T cell receptor beta chain was sequenced in a study of T cells in localized non-small cell lung cancer. The study, taken as a whole, reports: Of the top 100 tumor clones, median roughly 55 were in adjacent lung, 25 to 35 among its top 100. Without multi-region sequencing, intratumor heterogeneity could not be excluded. T cell clonality was highest in uninvolved adjacent lung, above tumor. Higher blood T cell density tracked longer overall survival.

The V and J ends lost 5 bases and 4 bases, in that order; junction bases with no gene match: 7. This CDR3 spans 15 amino acids. Germline CDR1 reads SGHNT; CDR2 reads YENEEA. This clone has a handful of counts. Its target is not known. Sequencing used immunoSEQ multiplex PCR; TCRdb keeps in-frame clones, though not all of them. Among 1,500 or so clones listed, roughly a third were seen once. The clonotype originates from a woman between 35 and 75 years old with stage II lung adenocarcinoma. The rearrangement joins TRBV11-3 to TRBJ1-2, with TRBD1 matching over 10 bases. This sample comprised lung tumor tissue, obtained before any cancer treatment. CDR3 nucleotide sequence: TGTGCCAGCAGCCTCCTCGGGACAGGGGTCTATGGCTACACCTTC. Translation gives CASSLLGTGVYGYTF.